Listed below are T cell receptor beta chains from one sample, sequenced in a study of shared clonotypes between healthy human individuals. This table comes from immunoSEQ multiplex PCR, and its TCRdb copy is limited to in-frame clones, with some not included. The data hold approximately 2.1 million clones, with more than 85% observed a single time. Sequenced sample: naive CD4+ T cells from PBMCs. These receptors all stem from a man aged 18-30 years in good health. Some clones in this sample may be carry-over from other donors' samples. Both conserved end residues are trimmed from each CDR3.

V gene: TRBV19
CDR3 protein: ATSQGGRGDEQY

V gene: TRBV11-2
CDR3 protein: ASSLAGRTTEAF

V gene: TRBV11-2
CDR3 protein: ASSLVGSMGRNEQF

V gene: TRBV6-5
CDR3 protein: ASRLRPYTGEKLF

V gene: TRBV28
CDR3 protein: ATHSQQFLNYGYT

V gene: TRBV27
CDR3 protein: ASSSILGQPQH

V gene: TRBV9
CDR3 protein: ASSVGTGEQY

V gene: TRBV28
CDR3 protein: ASSPGVALNIQY

V gene: TRBV28
CDR3 protein: ASSINDRTRSPGEAF

V gene: TRBV2
CDR3 protein: ASSVSSGTGGADTEAF

V gene: TRBV29-1
CDR3 protein: SVEKGDTQY

V gene: TRBV28
CDR3 protein: ASSPHRANTEAF

V gene: TRBV4-1
CDR3 protein: ASSQDPPGELF

V gene: TRBV7-9
CDR3 protein: ASGQGPYSYEQY

V gene: TRBV28
CDR3 protein: ASSRRTGGTDTQY

V gene: TRBV14
CDR3 protein: ASSPGTSIIGRGQETQY

V gene: TRBV6-1
CDR3 protein: ASSERGQEGNYGYT

V gene: TRBV21-1
CDR3 protein: ASSKGQGGPMVGNQPQH

V gene: TRBV2
CDR3 protein: ASSGTGGVSVRGYT

V gene: TRBV18
CDR3 protein: ASSPLQGNTEAF

V gene: TRBV11-2
CDR3 protein: ASSLVHAYEQY

V gene: TRBV6-1
CDR3 protein: ASMREGGDSETQY

V gene: TRBV27
CDR3 protein: ASIDRWVVNEQF

V gene: TRBV28
CDR3 protein: ASSLDGYTEAF

V gene: TRBV5-1
CDR3 protein: ASSLDVGTGVSGELF